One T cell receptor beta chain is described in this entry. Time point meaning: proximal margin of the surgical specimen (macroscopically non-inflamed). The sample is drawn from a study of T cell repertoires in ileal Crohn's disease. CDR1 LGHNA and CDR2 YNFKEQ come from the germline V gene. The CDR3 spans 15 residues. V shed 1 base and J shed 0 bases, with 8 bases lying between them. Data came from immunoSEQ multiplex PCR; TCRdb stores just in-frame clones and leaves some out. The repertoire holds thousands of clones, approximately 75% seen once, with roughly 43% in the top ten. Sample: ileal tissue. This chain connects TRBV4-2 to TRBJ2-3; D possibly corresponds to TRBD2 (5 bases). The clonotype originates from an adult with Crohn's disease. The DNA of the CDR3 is TGTGCCAGCAGCCAAGCCGGCGGGAGCACAGATACGCAGTATTTT. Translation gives CASSQAGGSTDTQYF.